This TCR beta chain was sequenced during a study of beta chain features in type 1 diabetes. This clone was seen more than once but under ten times. What it binds is unknown. This CDR3 spans 13 amino acids. V was clipped by 7 bases and J by 1 base, with 12 bases between them. CDR1 and CDR2 (germline): SQVTM, ANQGSEA. Expressed TCRB transcripts were sequenced after all isolated RNA was converted to cDNA. Using immunoSEQ multiplex PCR, the repertoire was profiled, and TCRdb retains in-frame clones only, with some absent. Among under 850,000 clones listed, roughly 13% were seen once. Findings and limits, study-wide: Patients showed naive, central memory and Treg TCRB repertoires that appeared more similar than those of healthy donors. Patients and controls would share equally any PCR tilt toward shorter templates. Diminished insertions and augmented deletions at VDJ junctions characterized type 1 diabetes patients. Type 1 diabetes patients had TCRB CDR3s that were shorter (moderately but significantly so) in all four CD4+ subsets.

The clonotype was recovered from a man younger than 35 with type 1 diabetes. Sequenced sample: naive CD4+ T cells from blood. This chain joins TRBV29-1 and TRBJ2-3; weak D call: TRBD1 (6 bases). This CDR3 reads CSATGSGTDTQYF. Written as DNA, the CDR3 is TGCAGCGCCACAGGGTCCGGCACAGATACGCAGTATTTT.